This TCR beta chain emerged from a study of early T cells in non-severe SARS-CoV-2 infection. Study-wide background: Bulk RNA from unsorted whole blood was sequenced; chains were unpaired. Study outcomes and limitations: A preference for anti-spike CD8 responses marked VDJdb matching, which missed private and CD4 specificities.

The CDR3 loop spans 17 amino acids. The germline CDR1 and CDR2 sequences are MNHNY and SVGAGI (reference sequence). V trimming: 2 bases; J trimming: 4 bases; junction bases outside the gene matches: 10. This clonotype was seen a handful of times. Its specificity is unknown. Molecules of cDNA were individually given unique molecular identifiers that were attached to them. TCRdb fed the 5' RACE reads into MiXCR, producing one record per CDR3 protein. The data show fewer than 60,000 distinct CDR3 sequences, with roughly 9.6% seen just once and about 13% held by the top ten. The specimen was whole blood. The receptor was isolated from an adult who was a healthcare worker with PCR-confirmed SARS-CoV-2 infection or an uninfected control (not recorded which). The chain joins TRBV6-6 to TRBJ2-7; TRBD2 matches 11 bases. The CDR3 DNA sequence: TGTGCCAGCAGTTACGCCCTTAGCGGGAGGGCCCTATACGAGCAGTACTTC. Its protein product is CASSYALSGRALYEQYF.